A selection of T cell receptor beta chains follows, all from one sample in a study of identical twins. TCRdb ran MiXCR on the 5' RACE reads and lists one entry per CDR3 protein. The table shows about 520,000 distinct CDR3 sequences, with about 20% occurring only once. These data also featured in a second study, about T cells expressing NK-cell markers.

Sample: CD4+ T cells sorted from blood. These receptors were obtained from a woman under 30 in good health. The CDR3 runs from the conserved cysteine through the conserved F or W. A D gene is named only where the DNA matches it firmly. Part of the rows lack a size; the others show once, few, many or a class for expanded clones.

size	V	D	J	DNA	CDR3
many	TRBV5-1	NA	TRBJ2-1	TGCGCCAGCAGCTTGCAGGGACACTACAATGAGCAGTTCTTC	CASSLQGHYNEQFF
few	TRBV20-1	TRBD1	TRBJ1-1	TGCAGTGCGGACAGGGGGTCTGAAGCTTTCTTT	CSADRGSEAFF
NA	TRBV29-1	NA	TRBJ1-4	TGCAGCACGGCGGATAATGAAAAACTGTTTTTT	CSTADNEKLFF
few	TRBV5-1	NA	TRBJ2-5	TGCGCCAGTACCCCCGGGCCCGAAGAAGAGACCCAGTACTTC	CASTPGPEEETQYF
NA	TRBV5-1	TRBD2	TRBJ2-1	TGCGCCAGCAGCCCCGGACTAGCGGGAGGGGAATCCTACAATGAGCAGTTCTTC	CASSPGLAGGESYNEQFF
NA	TRBV12-3/TRBV12-4	NA	TRBJ2-5	TGTGCCAGCAATGAAGACCCTGGAGGTTGGGAGACCCAGTACTTC	CASNEDPGGWETQYF
few	TRBV5-1	NA	TRBJ1-1	TGCGCCAGCATGGGACCGATGAACGCTGAAGCTTTCTTT	CASMGPMNAEAFF
NA	TRBV6-5	NA	TRBJ2-2	TGTGCCAGCAGTTACACCCAGGGGCGGACCGGGGAGCTGTTTTTT	CASSYTQGRTGELFF
few	TRBV12-3/TRBV12-4	TRBD1	TRBJ1-2	TGTGCCAGCAGTTTCAGAGGACAGGGATACGGCTACACCTTC	CASSFRGQGYGYTF
few	TRBV9	NA	TRBJ2-3	TGTGCCAGCAGCGCGCACCTCGCGGGCTCAAATACGCAGTATTTT	CASSAHLAGSNTQYF
NA	TRBV20-1	NA	TRBJ2-5	TGCAGTGCTAGAACGGCCGGAAATCAAGAGACCCAGTACTTC	CSARTAGNQETQYF
NA	TRBV5-1	TRBD2	TRBJ2-1	TGCGCCAGCAGCTTTACGGGCGGGGGACCCAATGAGCAGTTCTTC	CASSFTGGGPNEQFF
NA	TRBV9	NA	TRBJ2-1	TGTGCCAGCAGCGTAGGTAGCAGTAGAGGTAATGAGCAGTTCTTC	CASSVGSSRGNEQFF
NA	TRBV29-1	NA	TRBJ1-1	TGCAGCGTCGGCTCCGGGAACACTGTAGCTTTCTTT	CSVGSGNTVAFF
few	TRBV2	NA	TRBJ2-6	TGTGCCAGCATCGGCCCCCGGGGGCTCTCCGGGGCCAACGTCCTGACTTTC	CASIGPRGLSGANVLTF
NA	TRBV5-5	NA	TRBJ2-2	TGTGCCAGCAGCTTCGCGACAGCGAACACCGGGGAGCTGTTTTTT	CASSFATANTGELFF
NA	TRBV20-1	TRBD1	TRBJ1-2	TGCAGTGCTAGTTACAGGGGGGCTAACTATGGCTACACCTTC	CSASYRGANYGYTF